The clone carrying this T cell receptor beta chain was found a few times. In the authors' workflow: The authors estimated nucleated cell counts from reference gene primer amplification. Generated by immunoSEQ multiplex PCR, the TCRdb table keeps only in-frame clones and is missing some. That table is the source of V, J and clone size, and D and trimming were worked out from the DNA. Found here are some 320,000 clones, about 90% of them singletons; the top ten hold roughly 8%. The data belong to a study of blood T cell repertoires in COVID-19. Study-level information: From the United States, Italy and Spain came samples of acute and convalescent COVID-19. T cells, B-cell-depleted T cells, or PBMCs provided the cDNA or gDNA that served as material.

The TCR sequence derives from a woman aged 50 to 65 who had recovered from COVID-19. The sample consisted of peripheral blood.

The CDR3 region is CASSPDRGLYGEQYF. The CDR3 DNA follows: TGTGCCAGTAGTCCCGACAGGGGGCTTTACGGCGAGCAGTACTTC. V gene TRBV19 combines with J gene TRBJ2-7; 10 nucleotides match TRBD1. The CDR3 length is 15 residues. Germline V gives CDR1 LNHDA, CDR2 SQIVND (reference sequence). After removal of 5 bases from V and 6 bases from J, the junction contained 10 bases not matched to a gene.